These T cell receptor beta chains were read from a single sample in a study of cytomegalovirus exposure and HLA in healthy donors. Here immunoSEQ multiplex PCR was the method, and the copy in TCRdb shows in-frame clones only, minus some. Of hundreds of thousands of clones in the sample, 83% were seen once. Sequenced: PBMCs. These receptors were collected from a woman in her late teens or twenties in good health and CMV-seronegative. Each CDR3 is given with its conserved first and last residue.

v_call: TRBV5-4; cdr3_aa: CASSFRGDTDTQYF
v_call: TRBV5-1; cdr3_aa: CASSLVGGAASTDTQYF
v_call: TRBV30; cdr3_aa: CAWSAGALSTEAFF
v_call: TRBV2; cdr3_aa: CASCGVGGARMNTEAFF
v_call: TRBV30; cdr3_aa: CAWRLPAYYGYTF
v_call: TRBV28; cdr3_aa: CASSPPGSTIYSNQPQHF
v_call: TRBV2; cdr3_aa: CASSGPHGAGGGINEQFF
v_call: TRBV6-1; cdr3_aa: CASSELAGGYNEQFF
v_call: TRBV20-1; cdr3_aa: CSARVGYEQYF
v_call: TRBV30; cdr3_aa: CAWSVKILGNTIYF
v_call: TRBV7-3; cdr3_aa: CASSLDGEAEAFF
v_call: TRBV5-6; cdr3_aa: CASSFFGDTNYEQYF
v_call: TRBV2; cdr3_aa: CASSVRTDDSPLHF
v_call: TRBV5-4; cdr3_aa: CASSRTGDSNSPLHF